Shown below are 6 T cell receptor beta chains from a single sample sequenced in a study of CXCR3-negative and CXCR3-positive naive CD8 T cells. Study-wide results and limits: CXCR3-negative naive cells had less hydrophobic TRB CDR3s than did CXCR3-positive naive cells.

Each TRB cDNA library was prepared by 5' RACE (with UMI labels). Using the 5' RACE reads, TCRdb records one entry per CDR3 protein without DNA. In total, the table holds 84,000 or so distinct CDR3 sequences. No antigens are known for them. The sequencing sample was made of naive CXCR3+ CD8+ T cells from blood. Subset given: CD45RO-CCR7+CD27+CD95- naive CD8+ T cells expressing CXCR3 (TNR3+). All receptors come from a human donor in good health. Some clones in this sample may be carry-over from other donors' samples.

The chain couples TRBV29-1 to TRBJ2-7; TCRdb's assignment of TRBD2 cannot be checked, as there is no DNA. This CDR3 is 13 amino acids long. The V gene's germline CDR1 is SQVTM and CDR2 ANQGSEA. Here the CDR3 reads CSALAYSSYEQYF.

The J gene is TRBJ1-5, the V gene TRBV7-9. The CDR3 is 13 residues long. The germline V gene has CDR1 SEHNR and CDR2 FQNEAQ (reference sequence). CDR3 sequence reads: CASSLNSNQPQHF.

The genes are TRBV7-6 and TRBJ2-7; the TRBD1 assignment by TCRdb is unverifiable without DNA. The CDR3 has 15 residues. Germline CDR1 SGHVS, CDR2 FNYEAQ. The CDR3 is CASSFYRDQREEQYF.

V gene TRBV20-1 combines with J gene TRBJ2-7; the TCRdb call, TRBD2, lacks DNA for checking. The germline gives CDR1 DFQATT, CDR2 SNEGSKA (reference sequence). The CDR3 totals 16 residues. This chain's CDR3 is CSAGGLAGAKSYEQYF.

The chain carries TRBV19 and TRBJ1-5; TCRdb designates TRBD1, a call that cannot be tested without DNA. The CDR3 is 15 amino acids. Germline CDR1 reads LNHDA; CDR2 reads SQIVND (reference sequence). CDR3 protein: CASTPDRHGNQPQHF.

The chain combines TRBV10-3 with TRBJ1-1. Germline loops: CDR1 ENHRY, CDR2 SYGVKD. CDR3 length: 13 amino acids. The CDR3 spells CAIFPIRRPEAFF.